This TCR beta chain originates from a study of cytotoxic CD8 clonotypes in ibrutinib-treated CLL. Study results and limitations: Sustained-remission and progressing patients were not sampled at matched times. Exceeding age-matched healthy donors, baseline clonality also tracked the counts of circulating CD8+ T cells. Clonality climbed at ibrutinib response, then dropped toward baseline at progression.

The CDR3 contains 15 residues. The ends lost 10 bases at V and 7 bases at J; junction bases unmatched: 17. Germline CDR1 is ENHRY and CDR2 is SYGVKD. For this clone: Its specificity is unknown.

Using immunoSEQ multiplex PCR, the repertoire was profiled, and TCRdb retains in-frame clones only, with some absent. Here the sample spans about 49,000 clones, 53% being singletons. The sample in question was PBMCs, obtained after 12 months of ibrutinib treatment. The sequence was obtained from a human donor with chronic lymphocytic leukemia. This rearrangement joins TRBV10-3 to TRBJ1-2, with 8 bases identical to TRBD1. Here the CDR3 reads CATATGEESTVGYTF. DNA of the CDR3: TGTGCCACGGCGACAGGGGAAGAGTCTACGGTTGGCTACACCTTC.